The clone carrying this T cell receptor beta chain was counted only a few times. Its antigen is currently unknown. The sample is drawn from a study of CD8+ T cells in alopecia areata. Points from the study as a whole: Scalp samples also contribute reads from the resident alphabeta T cells found in normal skin. The study found higher clonality in lesional than normal scalp, especially in alopecia totalis/universalis.

cDNA serving as the sequencing template came from extracted, reverse transcribed RNA. Measured with immunoSEQ multiplex PCR; TCRdb has only the in-frame clones, and not every one. This table has fewer than 250,000 clones, under 40% appearing once. V lost 5 bases to trimming and J lost 4 bases; unmatched junction nucleotides: 8. CDR1 MNHEY and CDR2 SVGAGI come from the germline V gene. The CDR3 has 15 amino acids. Treatment given: oral pan-JAK inhibitor, 5-10 mg twice daily. PBMCs, the starting material, were the source of sorted CD4+ and CD8+ T cells. The sample was CD4+ T cells sorted from blood, taken around week 34, from a patient treated with tofacitinib. The chain is built from TRBV6-5 and TRBJ1-2, with 9 bases fitting TRBD1. The origin of this receptor is a human donor with alopecia areata. CDR3 bases: TGTGCCAGCAGTCGTAGGACAGGGGAAGGCTATGGCTACACCTTC. Translating it yields CASSRRTGEGYGYTF.